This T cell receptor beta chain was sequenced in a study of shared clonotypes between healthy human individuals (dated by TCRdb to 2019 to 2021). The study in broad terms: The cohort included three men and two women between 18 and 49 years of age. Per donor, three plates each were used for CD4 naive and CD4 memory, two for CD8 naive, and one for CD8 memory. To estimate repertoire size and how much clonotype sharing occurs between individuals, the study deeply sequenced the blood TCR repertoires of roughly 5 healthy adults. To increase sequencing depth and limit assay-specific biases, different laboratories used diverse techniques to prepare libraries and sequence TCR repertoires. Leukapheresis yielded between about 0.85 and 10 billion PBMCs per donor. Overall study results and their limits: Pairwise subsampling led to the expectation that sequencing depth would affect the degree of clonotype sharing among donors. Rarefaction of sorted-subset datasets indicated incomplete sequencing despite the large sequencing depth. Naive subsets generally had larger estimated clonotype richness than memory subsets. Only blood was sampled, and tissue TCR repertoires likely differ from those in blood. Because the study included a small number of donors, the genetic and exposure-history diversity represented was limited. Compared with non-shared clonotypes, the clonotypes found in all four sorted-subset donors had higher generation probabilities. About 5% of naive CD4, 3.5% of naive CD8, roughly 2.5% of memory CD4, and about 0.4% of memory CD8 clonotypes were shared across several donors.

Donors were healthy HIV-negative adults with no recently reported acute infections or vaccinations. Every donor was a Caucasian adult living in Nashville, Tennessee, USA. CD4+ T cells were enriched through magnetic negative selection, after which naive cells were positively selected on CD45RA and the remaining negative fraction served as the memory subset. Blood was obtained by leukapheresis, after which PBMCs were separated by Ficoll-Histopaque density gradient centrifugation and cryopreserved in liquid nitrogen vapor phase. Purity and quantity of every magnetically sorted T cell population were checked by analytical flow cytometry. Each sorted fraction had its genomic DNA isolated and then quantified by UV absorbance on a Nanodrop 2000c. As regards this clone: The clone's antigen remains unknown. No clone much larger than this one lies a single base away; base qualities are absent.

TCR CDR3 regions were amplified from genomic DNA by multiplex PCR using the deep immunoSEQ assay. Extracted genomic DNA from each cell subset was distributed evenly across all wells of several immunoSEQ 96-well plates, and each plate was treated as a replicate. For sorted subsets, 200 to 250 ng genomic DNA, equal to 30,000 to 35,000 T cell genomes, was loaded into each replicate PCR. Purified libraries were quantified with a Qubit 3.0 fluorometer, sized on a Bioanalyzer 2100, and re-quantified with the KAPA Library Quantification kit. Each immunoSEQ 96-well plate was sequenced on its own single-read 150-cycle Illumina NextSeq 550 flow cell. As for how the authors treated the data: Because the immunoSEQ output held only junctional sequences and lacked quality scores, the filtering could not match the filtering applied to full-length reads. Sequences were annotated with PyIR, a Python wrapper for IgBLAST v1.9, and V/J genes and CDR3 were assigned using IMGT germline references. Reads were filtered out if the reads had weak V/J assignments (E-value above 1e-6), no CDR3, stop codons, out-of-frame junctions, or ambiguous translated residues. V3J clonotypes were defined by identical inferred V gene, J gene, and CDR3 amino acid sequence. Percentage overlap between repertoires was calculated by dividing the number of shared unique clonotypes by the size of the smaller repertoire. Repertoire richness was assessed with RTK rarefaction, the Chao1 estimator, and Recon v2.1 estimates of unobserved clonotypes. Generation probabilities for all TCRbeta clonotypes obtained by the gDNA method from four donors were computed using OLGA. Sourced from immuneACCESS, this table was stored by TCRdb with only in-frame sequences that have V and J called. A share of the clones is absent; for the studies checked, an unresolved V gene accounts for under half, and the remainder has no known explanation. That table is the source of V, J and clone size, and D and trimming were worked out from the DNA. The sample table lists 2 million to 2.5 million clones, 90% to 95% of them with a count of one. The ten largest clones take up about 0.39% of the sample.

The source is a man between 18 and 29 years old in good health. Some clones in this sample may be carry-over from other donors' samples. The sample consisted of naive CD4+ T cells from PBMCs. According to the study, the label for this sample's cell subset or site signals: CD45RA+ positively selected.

The bases read TGTGCCAGCAGCTTGGCCCCGCAGGGGGCGGAGACCCAGTACTTC. This is translated as CASSLAPQGAETQYF. The chain couples TRBV5-4 to TRBJ2-5, with 8 junctional bases fitting TRBD1. The CDR1 and CDR2 encoded by the germline V gene (reference sequence) are SGHNT and YYREEE. From cysteine to phenylalanine, the CDR3 is 15 amino acids long. The DNA shown is the 45-base CDR3, in frame from base 1. For this chain, trimming is 0 bases at the V end and 5 bases at the J end, and the number of junction bases without a gene match is 6. The entire variable domain, with the stretches around the CDR3 drawn from the reference TRBV5-4 and TRBJ2-5 proteins, is ETGVTQSPTHLIKTRGQQVTLRCSSQSGHNTVSWYQQALGQGPQFIFQYYREEENGRGNFPPRFSGLQFPNYSSELNVNALELDDSALYLCASSLAPQGAETQYFGPGTRLLVL.